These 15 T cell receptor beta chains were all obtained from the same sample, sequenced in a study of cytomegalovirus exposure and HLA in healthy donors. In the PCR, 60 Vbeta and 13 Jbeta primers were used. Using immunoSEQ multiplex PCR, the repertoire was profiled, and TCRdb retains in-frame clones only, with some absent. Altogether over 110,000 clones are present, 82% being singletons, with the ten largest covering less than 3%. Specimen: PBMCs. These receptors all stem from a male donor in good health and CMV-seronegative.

This chain's CDR3 is CASSVANGELFF. In DNA form, the CDR3 reads TGTGCCAGCAGCGTAGCTAACGGGGAGCTGTTTTTT. The chain carries TRBV9 and TRBJ2-2; D is unclear. Germline CDR1 SGDLS, CDR2 YYNGEE. The length of the CDR3 is 12 residues. V was pared by 0 bases and J by 7 bases, with 4 bases between.

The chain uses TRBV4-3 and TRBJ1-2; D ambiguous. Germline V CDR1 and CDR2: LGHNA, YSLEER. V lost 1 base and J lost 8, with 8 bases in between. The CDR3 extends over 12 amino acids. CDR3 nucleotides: TGCGCCAGCAGCCAAGGGCCGGGGGGCTACACCTTC. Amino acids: CASSQGPGGYTF.

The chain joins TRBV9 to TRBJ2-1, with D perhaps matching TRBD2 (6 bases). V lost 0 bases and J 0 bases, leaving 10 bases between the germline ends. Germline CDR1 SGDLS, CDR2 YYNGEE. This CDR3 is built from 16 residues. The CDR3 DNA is TGTGCCAGCAGCGTAGGGGCTAGCGCCTCCTACAATGAGCAGTTCTTC. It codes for CASSVGASASYNEQFF.

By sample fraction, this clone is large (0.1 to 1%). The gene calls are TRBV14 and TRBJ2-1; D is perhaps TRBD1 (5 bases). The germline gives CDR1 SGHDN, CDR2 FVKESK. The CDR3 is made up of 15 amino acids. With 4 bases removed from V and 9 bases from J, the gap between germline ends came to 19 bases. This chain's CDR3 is CASSPRSAPTGEQFF. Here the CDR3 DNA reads TGTGCCAGCAGCCCCCGGTCAGCGCCCACAGGTGAGCAGTTCTTC.

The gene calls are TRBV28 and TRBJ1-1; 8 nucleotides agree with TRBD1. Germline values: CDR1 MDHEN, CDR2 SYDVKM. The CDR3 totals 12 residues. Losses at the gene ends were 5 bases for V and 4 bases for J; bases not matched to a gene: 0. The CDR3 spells CASSTGGTEAFF. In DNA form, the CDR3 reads TGTGCCAGCAGTACAGGGGGCACTGAAGCTTTCTTT.

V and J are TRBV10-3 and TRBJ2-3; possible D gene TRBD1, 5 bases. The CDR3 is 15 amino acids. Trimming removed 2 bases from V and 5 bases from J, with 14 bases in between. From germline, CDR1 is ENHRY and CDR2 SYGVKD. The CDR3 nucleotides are TGTGCCATCAGTGAGCTGGACAAAGTAGGAGATACGCAGTATTTT. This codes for CAISELDKVGDTQYF.

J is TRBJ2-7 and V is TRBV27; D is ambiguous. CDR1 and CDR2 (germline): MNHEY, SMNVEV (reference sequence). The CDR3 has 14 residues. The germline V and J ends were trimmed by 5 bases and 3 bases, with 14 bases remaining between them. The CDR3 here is CASSLRGFRYEQYF. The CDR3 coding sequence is TGTGCCAGCAGTCTCCGAGGATTCCGCTACGAGCAGTACTTC.

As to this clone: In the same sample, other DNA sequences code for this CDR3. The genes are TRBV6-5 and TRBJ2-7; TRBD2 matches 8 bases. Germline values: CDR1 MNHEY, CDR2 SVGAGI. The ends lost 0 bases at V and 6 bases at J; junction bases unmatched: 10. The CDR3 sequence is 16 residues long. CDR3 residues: CASSYSNTGGPGEQYF. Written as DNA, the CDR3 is TGTGCCAGCAGTTACTCGAATACGGGAGGGCCCGGCGAGCAGTACTTC.

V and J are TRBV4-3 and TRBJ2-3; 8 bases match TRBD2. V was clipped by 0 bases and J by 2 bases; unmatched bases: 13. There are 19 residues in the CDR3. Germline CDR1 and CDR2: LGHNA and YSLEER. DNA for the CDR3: TGCGCCAGCAGCCAAGATAGACCGTTAGGGCGGGGGGTCACAGATACGCAGTATTTT. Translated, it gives CASSQDRPLGRGVTDTQYF.

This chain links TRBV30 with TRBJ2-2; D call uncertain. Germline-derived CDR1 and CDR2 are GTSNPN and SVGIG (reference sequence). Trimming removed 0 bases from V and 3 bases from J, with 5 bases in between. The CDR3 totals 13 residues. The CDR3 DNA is TGTGCCTGGAGTGTTGCAGACACCGGGGAGCTGTTTTTT. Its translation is CAWSVADTGELFF.

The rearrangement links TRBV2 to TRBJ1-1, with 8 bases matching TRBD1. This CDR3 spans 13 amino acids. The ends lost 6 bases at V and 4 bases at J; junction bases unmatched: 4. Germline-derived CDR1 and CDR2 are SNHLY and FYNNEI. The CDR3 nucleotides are TGTGCCAGCAGAGCACAGGGGGGCACTGAAGCTTTCTTT. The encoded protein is CASRAQGGTEAFF.

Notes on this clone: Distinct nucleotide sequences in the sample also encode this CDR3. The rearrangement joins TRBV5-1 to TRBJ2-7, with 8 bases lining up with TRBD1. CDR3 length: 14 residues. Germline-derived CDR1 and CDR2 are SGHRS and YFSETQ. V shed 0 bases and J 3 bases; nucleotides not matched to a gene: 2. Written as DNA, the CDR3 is TGCGCCAGCAGCTTGGGGACAGGGAACTACGAGCAGTACTTC. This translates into CASSLGTGNYEQYF.

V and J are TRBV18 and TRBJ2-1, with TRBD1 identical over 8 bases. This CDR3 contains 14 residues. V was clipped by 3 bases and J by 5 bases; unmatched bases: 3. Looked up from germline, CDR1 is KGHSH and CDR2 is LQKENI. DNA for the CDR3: TGTGCCAGCTCACCGGGACAGGAAAACAATGAGCAGTTCTTC. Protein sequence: CASSPGQENNEQFF.

The CDR3 DNA sequence: TGTGCCAGCAGCTTAAGCGAGGGCTCCTACGAGCAGTACTTC. Its translation: CASSLSEGSYEQYF. The chain uses TRBV5-4 and TRBJ2-7, with D possibly matching TRBD2 (5 bases). Trimming removed 2 bases from V and 0 bases from J, with 9 bases in between. The CDR3 is 14 amino acids. Germline values: CDR1 SGHNT, CDR2 YYREEE (reference sequence).

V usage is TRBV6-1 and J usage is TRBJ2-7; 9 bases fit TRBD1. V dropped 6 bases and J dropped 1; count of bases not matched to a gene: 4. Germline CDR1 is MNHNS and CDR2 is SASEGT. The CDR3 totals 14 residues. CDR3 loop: CASSGQGPSYEQYF. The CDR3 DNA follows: TGTGCCAGCAGCGGACAGGGGCCGTCCTACGAGCAGTACTTC.